This is a list of T cell receptor beta chains from one sample in a study of blood T cell repertoires in COVID-19. Here immunoSEQ multiplex PCR was the method, and the copy in TCRdb shows in-frame clones only, minus some. The repertoire holds about 88,000 clones, with approximately 91% as singletons. The material sequenced was peripheral blood. The receptors derive from a man in his sixties with acute or convalescent COVID-19. The CDR3 runs from the conserved cysteine through the conserved F or W. A D gene is named only where the DNA matches it firmly. Clone size is shown for a subset of rows, as once, few, many or a class of expanded clone.

d_call	v_call	j_call	clone_size	cdr3_aa	cdr3_nt
TRBD1	TRBV2	TRBJ2-3	-	CASSPQGYGTDTQYF	TGTGCCAGCAGCCCACAGGGGTACGGCACAGATACGCAGTATTTT
TRBD1	TRBV6-5	TRBJ2-1	-	CASRVRTGSYNEQFF	TGTGCCAGCAGAGTAAGGACAGGAAGCTACAATGAGCAGTTCTTC
-	TRBV23-1	TRBJ2-7	-	CASSPAGLEQYF	TGCGCCAGCAGTCCGGCAGGGCTCGAGCAGTACTTC
TRBD2	TRBV27	TRBJ2-3	-	CASSFGTSGTDTQYF	TGTGCCAGCAGTTTCGGGACTAGCGGGACAGATACGCAGTATTTT
-	TRBV5-4	TRBJ2-3	-	CASSHTRGGADTQYF	TGTGCCAGCAGCCACACTAGGGGGGGGGCAGATACGCAGTATTTT
TRBD1	TRBV6-1	TRBJ1-4	once	CASSEKEGTGGEKLFF	TGTGCCAGCAGTGAAAAAGAGGGGACAGGGGGAGAAAAACTGTTTTTT
-	TRBV5-6	TRBJ2-5	-	CASSSLRGRETQYF	TGTGCCAGCAGCTCTTTAAGGGGGAGAGAGACCCAGTACTTC
TRBD1	TRBV4-2	TRBJ1-5	-	CASSSRGNNQPQHF	TGTGCCAGCAGCTCCAGGGGGAACAATCAGCCCCAGCATTTT
TRBD1	TRBV4-2	TRBJ2-5	-	CASSLDFGQGSQETQYF	TGTGCCAGCAGCCTCGACTTCGGACAGGGATCACAGGAGACCCAGTACTTC
TRBD1	TRBV5-4	TRBJ2-7	-	CASSLGQGLSYEQYF	TGTGCCAGCAGCTTGGGACAGGGGTTATCCTACGAGCAGTACTTC
TRBD1	TRBV27	TRBJ1-5	-	CASSLQGGYNQPQHF	TGTGCCAGCAGTTTACAGGGGGGCTACAATCAGCCCCAGCATTTT
-	TRBV5-1	TRBJ2-7	-	CASSVGSYEQYF	TGCGCCAGCAGCGTCGGGTCCTACGAGCAGTACTTC
-	TRBV5-1	TRBJ1-1	-	CASLAGTEAFF	TGCGCCAGCCTGGCAGGGACTGAAGCTTTCTTT
TRBD2	TRBV7-2	TRBJ2-4	once	CASSLAGLENIQYF	TGTGCCAGCAGCTTAGCGGGACTAGAGAACATTCAGTACTTC
-	TRBV21-1	TRBJ1-6	once	CASSKPRERDKILWGQNSPLHF	TGTGCCAGCAGCAAACCTAGAGAGCGGGACAAGATCCTGTGGGGCCAAAATTCACCCCTCCACTTT
TRBD1	TRBV2	TRBJ2-7	-	CASSDRTDRGPLYSTYYEQYF	TGTGCCAGCAGTGATCGAACGGACAGGGGGCCCCTGTACTCGACTTACTACGAGCAGTACTTC
TRBD2	TRBV18	TRBJ2-1	once	CASSPSLSGTAGNEQFF	TGTGCCAGCTCACCATCTCTCAGCGGGACCGCCGGCAATGAGCAGTTCTTC
TRBD2	TRBV7-2	TRBJ2-3	-	CASSLGLAGADTQYF	TGTGCCAGCAGCTTAGGGCTAGCGGGAGCCGATACGCAGTATTTT
-	TRBV28	TRBJ2-7	-	CASSLGVEGYEQYF	TGTGCCAGCAGTTTAGGAGTGGAGGGTTACGAGCAGTACTTC
TRBD1	TRBV7-6	TRBJ1-4	-	CASSLGQGGTNEKLFF	TGTGCCAGCAGCCTAGGACAGGGGGGAACTAATGAAAAACTGTTTTTT
TRBD2	TRBV5-1	TRBJ2-1	-	CASSSLAGSYNEQFF	TGCGCCAGCAGCTCCCTAGCGGGCTCCTACAATGAGCAGTTCTTC
TRBD2	TRBV10-3	TRBJ2-2	-	CAISGDWELAKTGELFF	TGTGCCATCAGCGGGGATTGGGAACTAGCGAAAACCGGGGAGCTGTTTTTT
TRBD2	TRBV2	TRBJ2-1	-	CASRRTTSGGTGFF	TGTGCCAGCAGGCGCACGACTAGCGGGGGGACGGGGTTCTTC
-	TRBV4-3	TRBJ2-2	-	CASSQDMASGELFF	TGCGCCAGCAGCCAAGATATGGCTAGCGGGGAGCTGTTTTTT
-	TRBV5-6	TRBJ1-1	once	CASSSGSNTEAFF	TGTGCCAGCAGCTCGGGGTCCAACACTGAAGCTTTCTTT
TRBD2	TRBV28	TRBJ2-1	-	CASSAGLAGDEQFF	TGTGCCAGCAGTGCAGGACTAGCGGGGGATGAGCAGTTCTTC
-	TRBV9	TRBJ2-5	-	CASSEPRETQYF	TGTGCCAGCAGCGAGCCCCGGGAGACCCAGTACTTC
-	TRBV28	TRBJ1-4	-	CASRQRGEKLFF	TGTGCCAGCAGACAGAGGGGGGAAAAACTGTTTTTT
-	TRBV24-1	TRBJ2-2	once	CATSDLRDTNTGELFF	TGTGCCACCAGTGATTTACGCGACACCAACACCGGGGAGCTGTTTTTT
TRBD1	TRBV6-5	TRBJ1-1	-	CASSSTGGVRGEAFF	TGTGCCAGCAGTTCCACAGGGGGCGTACGCGGTGAAGCTTTCTTT
TRBD1	TRBV5-5	TRBJ2-7	-	CASSPGQVLYEQYF	TGTGCCAGCAGCCCGGGACAGGTCCTCTACGAGCAGTACTTC
-	TRBV2	TRBJ2-7	-	CASSRDNYEQYF	TGTGCCAGCAGTCGGGACAACTACGAGCAGTACTTC
-	TRBV14	TRBJ2-1	-	CASSPLVSYNEQFF	TGTGCCAGCAGCCCCCTTGTCTCCTACAATGAGCAGTTCTTC
-	TRBV7-9	TRBJ2-7	-	CASSRQAGGYEQYF	TGTGCCAGCAGCCGGCAAGCGGGCGGATACGAGCAGTACTTC
TRBD2	TRBV11-2	TRBJ2-3	-	CASSLAGASTDTQYF	TGTGCCAGCAGCTTGGCGGGAGCTAGCACAGATACGCAGTATTTT
-	TRBV14	TRBJ2-1	-	CASSRRNQGIGDNEQFF	TGTGCCAGCAGCCGGAGAAACCAGGGGATCGGGGACAATGAGCAGTTCTTC